This note documents a single T cell receptor beta chain sequence. Its antigen remains undetermined. Base qualities are not recorded, but no much larger clone differs from it by a single base. The sample comes from a study of T cell changes during pregnancy in multiple sclerosis (dated by TCRdb to 2018 to 2020). For the wider study: In women with multiple sclerosis, the researchers looked at how the T cell repertoire shifted as pregnancy progressed.

Receptor amplification or capture employed the immunoSEQ multiplex PCR assay. Entries here come from immuneACCESS through TCRdb and include only in-frame sequences with V and J called. Some clones fail to appear in such tables; in the studies checked, an unresolved V gene covers under half of the shortfall, and the cause of the remainder is unknown. Recorded for this sample are about 79,000 clones; 75% to 95% of them occurred a single time. Jointly, the top ten make up 0.45% to 0.6% of the sample. V is reduced by 6 bases and J by 5 bases, leaving a spacing of 16 bases between them. The germline V gene sets CDR1 to MGHDK and CDR2 to SYGVNS. Measured from the cysteine to the phenylalanine, the CDR3 is 15 residues long. Just the 45-base CDR3 DNA is kept, in frame starting at base 1.

Recombination connected TRBV25-1 to TRBJ1-4; the D gene is perhaps TRBD1, from 6 matching bases. The sequencing used CD4+ T cells from peripheral blood mononuclear cells, collected in the second trimester of pregnancy. The sequence was obtained from a female donor with multiple sclerosis, enrolled in a pregnancy study. The nucleotides read TGTGCCAGCAGGGACAGTCTTTTGGGGAATGAAAAACTGTTTTTT. It translates as CASRDSLLGNEKLFF.